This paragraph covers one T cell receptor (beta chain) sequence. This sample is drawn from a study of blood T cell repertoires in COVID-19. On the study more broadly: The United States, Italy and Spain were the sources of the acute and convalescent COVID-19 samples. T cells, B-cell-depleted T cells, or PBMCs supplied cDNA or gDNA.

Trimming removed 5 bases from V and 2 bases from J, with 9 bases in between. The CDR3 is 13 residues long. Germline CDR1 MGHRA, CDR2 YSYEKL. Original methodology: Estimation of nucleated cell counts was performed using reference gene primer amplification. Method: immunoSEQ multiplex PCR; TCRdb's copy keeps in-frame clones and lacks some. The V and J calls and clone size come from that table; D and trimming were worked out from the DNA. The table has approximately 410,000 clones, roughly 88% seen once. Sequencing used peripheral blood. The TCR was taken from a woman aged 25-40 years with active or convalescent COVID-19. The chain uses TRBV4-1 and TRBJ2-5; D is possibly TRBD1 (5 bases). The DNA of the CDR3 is TGCGCCAGCAGCTTGGGGCGTCAAGAGACCCAGTACTTC. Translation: CASSLGRQETQYF.